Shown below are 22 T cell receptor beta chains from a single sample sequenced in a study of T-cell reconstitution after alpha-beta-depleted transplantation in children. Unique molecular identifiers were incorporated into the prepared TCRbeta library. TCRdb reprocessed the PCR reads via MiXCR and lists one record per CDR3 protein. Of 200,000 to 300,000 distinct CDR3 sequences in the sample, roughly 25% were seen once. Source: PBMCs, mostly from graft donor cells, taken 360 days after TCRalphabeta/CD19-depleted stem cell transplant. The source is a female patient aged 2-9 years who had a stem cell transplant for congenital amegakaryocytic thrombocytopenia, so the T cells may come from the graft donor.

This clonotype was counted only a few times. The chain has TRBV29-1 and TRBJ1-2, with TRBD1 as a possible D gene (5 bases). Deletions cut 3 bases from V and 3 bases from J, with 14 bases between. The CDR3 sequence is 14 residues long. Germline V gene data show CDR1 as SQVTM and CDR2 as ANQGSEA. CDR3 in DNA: TGCAGCGTTGATGTCACGGGGACTCACTATGGCTACACCTTC. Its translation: CSVDVTGTHYGYTF.

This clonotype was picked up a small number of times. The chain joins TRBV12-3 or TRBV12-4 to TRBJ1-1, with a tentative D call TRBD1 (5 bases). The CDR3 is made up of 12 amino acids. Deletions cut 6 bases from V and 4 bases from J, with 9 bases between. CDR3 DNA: TGTGCCAGCAGGTCGGGGGTCACTGAAGCTTTCTTT. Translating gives CASRSGVTEAFF.

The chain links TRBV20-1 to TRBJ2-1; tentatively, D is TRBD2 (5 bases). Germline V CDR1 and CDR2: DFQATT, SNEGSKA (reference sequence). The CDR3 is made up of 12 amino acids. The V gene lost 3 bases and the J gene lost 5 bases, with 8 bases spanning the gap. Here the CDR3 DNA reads TGCAGTGCTAGGACTATCCACAATGAGCAGTTCTTC. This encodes CSARTIHNEQFF.

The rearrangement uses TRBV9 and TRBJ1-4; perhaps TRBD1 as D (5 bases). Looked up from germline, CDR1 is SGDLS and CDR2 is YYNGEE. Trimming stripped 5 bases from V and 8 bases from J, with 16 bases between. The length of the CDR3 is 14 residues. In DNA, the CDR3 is TGTGCCAGCAGTCGAAGCCAGGGCAGGGAAAAACTGTTTTTT. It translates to CASSRSQGREKLFF.

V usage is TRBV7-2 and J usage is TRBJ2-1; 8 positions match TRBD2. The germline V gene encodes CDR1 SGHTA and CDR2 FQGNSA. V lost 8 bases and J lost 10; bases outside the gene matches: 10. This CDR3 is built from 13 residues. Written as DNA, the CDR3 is TGTGCCAGCGGGACTAGGGGGGTCGGGGAGCAGTTCTTC. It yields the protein CASGTRGVGEQFF.

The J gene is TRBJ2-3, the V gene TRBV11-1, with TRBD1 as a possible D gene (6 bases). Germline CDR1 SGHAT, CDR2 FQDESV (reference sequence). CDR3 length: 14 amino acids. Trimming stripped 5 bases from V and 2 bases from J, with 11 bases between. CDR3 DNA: TGTGCCAGCAGCGGAACAGGGACCACAGATACGCAGTATTTT. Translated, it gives CASSGTGTTDTQYF.

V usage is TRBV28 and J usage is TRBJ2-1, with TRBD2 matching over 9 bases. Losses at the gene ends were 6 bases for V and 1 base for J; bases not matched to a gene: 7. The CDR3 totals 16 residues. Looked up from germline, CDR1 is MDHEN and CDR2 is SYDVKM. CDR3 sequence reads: CASSHPLAGSYNEQFF. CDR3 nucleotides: TGTGCCAGCAGCCATCCCCTAGCGGGGTCCTACAATGAGCAGTTCTTC.

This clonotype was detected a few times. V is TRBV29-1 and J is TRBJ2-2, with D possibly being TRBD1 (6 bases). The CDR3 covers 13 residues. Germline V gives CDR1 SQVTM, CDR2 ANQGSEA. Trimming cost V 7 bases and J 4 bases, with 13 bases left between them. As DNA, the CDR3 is TGCAGCGCGCCCAGGGGTACCACCGGGGAGCTGTTTTTT. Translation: CSAPRGTTGELFF.

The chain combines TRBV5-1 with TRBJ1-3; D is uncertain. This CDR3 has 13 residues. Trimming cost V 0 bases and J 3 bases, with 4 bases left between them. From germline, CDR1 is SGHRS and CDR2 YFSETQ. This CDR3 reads CASSLGDGNTIYF. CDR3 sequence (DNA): TGCGCCAGCAGCTTGGGTGATGGAAACACCATATATTTT.

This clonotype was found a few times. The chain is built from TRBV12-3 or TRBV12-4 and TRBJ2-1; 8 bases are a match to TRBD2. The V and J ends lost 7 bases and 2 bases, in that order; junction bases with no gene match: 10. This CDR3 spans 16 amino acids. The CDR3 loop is CASTPPQRGTYNEQFF. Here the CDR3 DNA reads TGTGCCAGCACCCCGCCCCAGCGGGGGACCTACAATGAGCAGTTCTTC.

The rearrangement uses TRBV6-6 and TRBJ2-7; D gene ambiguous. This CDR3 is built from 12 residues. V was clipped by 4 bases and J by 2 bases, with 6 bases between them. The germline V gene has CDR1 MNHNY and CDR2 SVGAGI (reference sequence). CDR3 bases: TGTGCCAGCAGTTCCACCACCTACGAGCAGTACTTC. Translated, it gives CASSSTTYEQYF.

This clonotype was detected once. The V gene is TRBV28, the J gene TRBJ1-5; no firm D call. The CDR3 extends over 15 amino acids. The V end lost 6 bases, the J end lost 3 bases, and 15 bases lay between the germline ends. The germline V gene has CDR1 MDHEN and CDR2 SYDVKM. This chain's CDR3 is CASRPPGRANQPQHF. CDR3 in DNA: TGTGCCAGCAGGCCGCCAGGACGGGCCAATCAGCCCCAGCATTTT.

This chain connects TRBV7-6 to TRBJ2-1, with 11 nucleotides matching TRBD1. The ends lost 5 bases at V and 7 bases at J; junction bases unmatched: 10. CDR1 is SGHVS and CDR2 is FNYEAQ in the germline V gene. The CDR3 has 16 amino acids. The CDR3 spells CASSPPLGQGVNEQFF. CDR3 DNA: TGTGCCAGCAGCCCACCTTTGGGACAGGGGGTGAATGAGCAGTTCTTC.

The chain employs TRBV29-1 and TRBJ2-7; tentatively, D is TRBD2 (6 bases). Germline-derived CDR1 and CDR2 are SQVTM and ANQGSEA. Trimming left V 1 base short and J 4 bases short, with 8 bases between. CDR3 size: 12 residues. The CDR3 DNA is TGCAGCGTTGAAGGGGGGGATTACGAGCAGTACTTC. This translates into CSVEGGDYEQYF.

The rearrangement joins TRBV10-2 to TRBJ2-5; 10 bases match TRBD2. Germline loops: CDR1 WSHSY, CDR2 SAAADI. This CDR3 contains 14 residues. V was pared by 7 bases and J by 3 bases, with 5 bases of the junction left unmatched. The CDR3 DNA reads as TGCGCCAGCAATCCTAGCGGGGGTAAAGAGACCCAGTACTTC. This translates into CASNPSGGKETQYF.

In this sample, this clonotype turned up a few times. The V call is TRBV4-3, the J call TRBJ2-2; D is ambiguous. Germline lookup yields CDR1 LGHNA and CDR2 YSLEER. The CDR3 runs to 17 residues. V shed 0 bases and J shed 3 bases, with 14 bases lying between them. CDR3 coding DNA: TGCGCCAGCAGCCAAGAGCTGTCACAGCTTGACACCGGGGAGCTGTTTTTT. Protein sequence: CASSQELSQLDTGELFF.

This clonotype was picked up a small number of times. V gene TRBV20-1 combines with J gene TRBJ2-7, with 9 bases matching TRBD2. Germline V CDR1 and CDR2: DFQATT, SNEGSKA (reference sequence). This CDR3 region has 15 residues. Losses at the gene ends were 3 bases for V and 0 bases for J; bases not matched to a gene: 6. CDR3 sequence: CSASRLAGYSYEQYF. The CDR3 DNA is TGCAGTGCTAGTCGGCTAGCGGGATACTCCTACGAGCAGTACTTC.

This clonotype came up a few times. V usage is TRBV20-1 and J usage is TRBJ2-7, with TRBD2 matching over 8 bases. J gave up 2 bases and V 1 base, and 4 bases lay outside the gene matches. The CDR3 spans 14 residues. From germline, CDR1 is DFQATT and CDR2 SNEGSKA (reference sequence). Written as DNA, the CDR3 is TGCAGTGCTAGAGGCGGGGGGATCACCTACGAGCAGTACTTC. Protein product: CSARGGGITYEQYF.

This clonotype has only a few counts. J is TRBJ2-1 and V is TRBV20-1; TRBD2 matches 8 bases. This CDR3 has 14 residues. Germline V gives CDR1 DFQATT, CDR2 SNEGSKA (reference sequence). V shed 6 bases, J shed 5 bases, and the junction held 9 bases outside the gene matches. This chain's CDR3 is CSAHGGRWDNEQFF. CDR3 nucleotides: TGCAGTGCCCACGGCGGGAGGTGGGACAATGAGCAGTTCTTC.

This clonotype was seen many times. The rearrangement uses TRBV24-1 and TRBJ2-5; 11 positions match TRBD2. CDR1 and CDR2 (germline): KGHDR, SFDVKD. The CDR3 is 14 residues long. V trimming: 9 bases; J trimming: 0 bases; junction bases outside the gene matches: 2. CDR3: CATGTSGYQETQYF. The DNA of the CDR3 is TGTGCCACCGGGACTAGCGGTTACCAAGAGACCCAGTACTTC.

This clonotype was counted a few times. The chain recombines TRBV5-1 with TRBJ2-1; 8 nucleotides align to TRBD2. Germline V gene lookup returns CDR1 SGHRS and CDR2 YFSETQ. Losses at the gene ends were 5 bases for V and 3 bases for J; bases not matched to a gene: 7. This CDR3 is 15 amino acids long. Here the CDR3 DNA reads TGCGCCAGCAGTTTTGGACTAGCAAACTACAATGAGCAGTTCTTC. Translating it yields CASSFGLANYNEQFF.

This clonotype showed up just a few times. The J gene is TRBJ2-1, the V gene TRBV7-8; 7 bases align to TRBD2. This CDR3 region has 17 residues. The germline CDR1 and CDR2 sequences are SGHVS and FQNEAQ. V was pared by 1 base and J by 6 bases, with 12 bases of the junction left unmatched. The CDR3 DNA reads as TGTGCCAGCAGCTTAGGAATAGCGGGCTTTGTGGCCAATGAGCAGTTCTTC. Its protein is CASSLGIAGFVANEQFF.